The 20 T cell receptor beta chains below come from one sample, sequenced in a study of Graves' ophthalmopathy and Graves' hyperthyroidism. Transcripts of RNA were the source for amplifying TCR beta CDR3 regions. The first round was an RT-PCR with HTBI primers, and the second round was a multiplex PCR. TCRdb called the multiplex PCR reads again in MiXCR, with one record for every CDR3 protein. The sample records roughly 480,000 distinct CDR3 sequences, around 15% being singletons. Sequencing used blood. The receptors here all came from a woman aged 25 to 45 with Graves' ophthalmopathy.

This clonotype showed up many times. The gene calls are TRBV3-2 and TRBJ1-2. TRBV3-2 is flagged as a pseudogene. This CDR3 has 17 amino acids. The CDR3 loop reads CASSLTRGRTSNYGYTF. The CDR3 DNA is TGTGCCAGCAGCCTCACGAGAGGGAGAACGTCTAACTATGGCTACACCTTC.

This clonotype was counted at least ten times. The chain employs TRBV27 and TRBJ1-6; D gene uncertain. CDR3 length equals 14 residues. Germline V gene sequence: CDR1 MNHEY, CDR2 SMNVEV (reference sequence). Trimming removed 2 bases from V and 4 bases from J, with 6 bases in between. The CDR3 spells CASSLIPYNSPLHF. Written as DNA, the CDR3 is TGTGCCAGCAGTTTAATACCTTATAATTCACCCCTCCACTTT.

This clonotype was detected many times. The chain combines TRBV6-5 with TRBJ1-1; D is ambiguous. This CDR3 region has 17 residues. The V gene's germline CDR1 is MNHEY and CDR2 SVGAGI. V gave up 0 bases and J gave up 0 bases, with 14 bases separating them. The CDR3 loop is CASSYSRFQIVNTEAFF. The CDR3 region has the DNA TGTGCCAGCAGTTACTCCCGTTTCCAAATAGTGAACACTGAAGCTTTCTTT.

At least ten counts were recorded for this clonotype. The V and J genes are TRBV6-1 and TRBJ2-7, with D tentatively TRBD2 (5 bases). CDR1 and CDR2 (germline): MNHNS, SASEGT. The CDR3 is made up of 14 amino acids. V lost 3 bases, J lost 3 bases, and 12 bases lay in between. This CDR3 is CASSEIIEGYEQYF. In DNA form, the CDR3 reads TGTGCCAGCAGTGAGATTATAGAGGGCTACGAGCAGTACTTC.

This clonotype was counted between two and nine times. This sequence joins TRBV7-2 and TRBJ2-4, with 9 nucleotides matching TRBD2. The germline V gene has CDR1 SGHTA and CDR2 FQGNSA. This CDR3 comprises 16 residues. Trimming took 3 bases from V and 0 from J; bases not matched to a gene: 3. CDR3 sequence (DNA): TGTGCCAGCAGCTTGGGAGCGGGGGGAGCCAAAAACATTCAGTACTTC. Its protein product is CASSLGAGGAKNIQYF.

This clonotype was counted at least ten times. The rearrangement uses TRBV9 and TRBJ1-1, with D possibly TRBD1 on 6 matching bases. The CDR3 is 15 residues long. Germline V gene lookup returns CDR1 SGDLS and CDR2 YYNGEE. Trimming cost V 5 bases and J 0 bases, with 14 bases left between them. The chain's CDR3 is CASSQLGQMNTEAFF. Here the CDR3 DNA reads TGTGCCAGCAGTCAATTAGGACAGATGAACACTGAAGCTTTCTTT.

The CDR3 sequence is CASSDGREINYGYTF. The CDR3 coding sequence is TGTGCCAGCAGTGACGGAAGAGAGATAAACTATGGCTACACCTTC. V usage is TRBV6-1 and J usage is TRBJ1-2; D is undetermined. V lost 3 bases and J lost 2, with 13 bases in between. The CDR3 is made up of 15 amino acids. The V gene's germline CDR1 is MNHNS and CDR2 SASEGT.

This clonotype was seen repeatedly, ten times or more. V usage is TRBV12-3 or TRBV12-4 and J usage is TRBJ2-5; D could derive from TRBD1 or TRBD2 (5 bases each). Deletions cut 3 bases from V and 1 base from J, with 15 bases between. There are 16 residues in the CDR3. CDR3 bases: TGTGCCAGCAGTTTTGGGCCTCCGGGGCTCCAAGAGACCCAGTACTTC. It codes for CASSFGPPGLQETQYF.

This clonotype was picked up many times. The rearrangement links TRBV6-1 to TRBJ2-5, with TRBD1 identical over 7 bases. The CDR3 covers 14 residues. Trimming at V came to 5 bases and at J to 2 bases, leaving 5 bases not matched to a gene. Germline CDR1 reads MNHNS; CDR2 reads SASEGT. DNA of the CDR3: TGTGCCAGCAGTCAGACAGGGTCTCAAGAGACCCAGTACTTC. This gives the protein CASSQTGSQETQYF.

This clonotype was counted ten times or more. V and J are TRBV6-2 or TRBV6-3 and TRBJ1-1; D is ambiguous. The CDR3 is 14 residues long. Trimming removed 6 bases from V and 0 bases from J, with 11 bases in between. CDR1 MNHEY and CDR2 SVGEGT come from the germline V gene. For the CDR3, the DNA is TGTGCCAGCAGAGCCTCGGGATTGAACACTGAAGCTTTCTTT. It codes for CASRASGLNTEAFF.

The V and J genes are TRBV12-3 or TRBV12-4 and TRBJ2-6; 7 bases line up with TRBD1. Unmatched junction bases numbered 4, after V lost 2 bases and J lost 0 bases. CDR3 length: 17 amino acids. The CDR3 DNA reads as TGTGCCAGCAGTTTAAGACAGGGTAGCTCTGGGGCCAACGTCCTGACTTTC. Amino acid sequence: CASSLRQGSSGANVLTF.

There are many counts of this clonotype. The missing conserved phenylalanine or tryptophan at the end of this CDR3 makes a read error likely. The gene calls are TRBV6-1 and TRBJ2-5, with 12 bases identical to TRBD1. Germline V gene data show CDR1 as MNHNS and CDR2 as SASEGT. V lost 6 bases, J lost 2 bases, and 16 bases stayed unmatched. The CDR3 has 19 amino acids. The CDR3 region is CASSEGTGGFTDVQETQYL. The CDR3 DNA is TGTGCCAGCAGCGAGGGGACAGGGGGCTTCACGGACGTACAAGAGACCCAGTACCTC.

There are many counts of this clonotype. Here the CDR3 DNA reads TGTGCCAGCAGTGCTCGGGGGGGAACTTCCCAGGGCATTCAGTACTTC. Protein: CASSARGGTSQGIQYF. The chain carries TRBV6-1 and TRBJ2-4; 8 bases are shared with TRBD2. Germline V gene lookup returns CDR1 MNHNS and CDR2 SASEGT. The J segment lost 9 bases and the V segment lost 4 bases, leaving 14 bases of the junction unmatched. The CDR3 is 16 amino acids.

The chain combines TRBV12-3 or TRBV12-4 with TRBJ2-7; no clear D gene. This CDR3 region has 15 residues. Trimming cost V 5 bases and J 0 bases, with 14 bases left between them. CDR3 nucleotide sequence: TGTGCCAGCAGTCCCCAGAGGCCCAGCTCCTACGAGCAGTACTTC. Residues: CASSPQRPSSYEQYF.

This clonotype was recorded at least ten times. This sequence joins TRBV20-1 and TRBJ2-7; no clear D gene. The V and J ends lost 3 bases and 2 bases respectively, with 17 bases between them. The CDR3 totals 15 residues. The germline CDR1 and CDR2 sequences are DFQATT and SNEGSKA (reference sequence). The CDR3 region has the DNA TGCAGTGCTAGCCCCGGCGACTTTGACCCCTACGAGCAGTACTTC. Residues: CSASPGDFDPYEQYF.

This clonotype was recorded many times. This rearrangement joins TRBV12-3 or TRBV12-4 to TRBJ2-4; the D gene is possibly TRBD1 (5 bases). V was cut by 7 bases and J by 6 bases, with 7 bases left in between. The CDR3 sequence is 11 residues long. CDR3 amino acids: CASKGSNIQYF. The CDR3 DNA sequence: TGTGCCAGCAAGGGGTCAAACATTCAGTACTTC.

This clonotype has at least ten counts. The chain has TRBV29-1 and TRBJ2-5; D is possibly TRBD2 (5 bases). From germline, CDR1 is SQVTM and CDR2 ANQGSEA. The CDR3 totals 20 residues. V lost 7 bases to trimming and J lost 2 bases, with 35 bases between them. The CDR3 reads CSGYLARQRLPESLQETQYF. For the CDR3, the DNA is TGCAGCGGGTACTTAGCGAGACAACGACTGCCTGAGTCGCTACAAGAGACCCAGTACTTC.

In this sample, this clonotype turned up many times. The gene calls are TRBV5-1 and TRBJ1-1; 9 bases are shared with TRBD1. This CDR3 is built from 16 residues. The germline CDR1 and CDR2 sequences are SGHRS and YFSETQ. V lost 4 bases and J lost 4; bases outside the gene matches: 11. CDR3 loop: CASSVGTGNRATEAFF. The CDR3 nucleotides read TGCGCCAGCAGCGTCGGGACAGGGAATCGTGCCACTGAAGCTTTCTTT.

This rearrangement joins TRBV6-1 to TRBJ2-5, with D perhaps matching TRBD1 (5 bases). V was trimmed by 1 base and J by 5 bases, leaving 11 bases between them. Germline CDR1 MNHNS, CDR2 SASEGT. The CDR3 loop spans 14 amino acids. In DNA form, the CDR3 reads TGTGCCAGCAGTGAAGAGCTTTACAGGGAGACCCAGTACTTC. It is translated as CASSEELYRETQYF.

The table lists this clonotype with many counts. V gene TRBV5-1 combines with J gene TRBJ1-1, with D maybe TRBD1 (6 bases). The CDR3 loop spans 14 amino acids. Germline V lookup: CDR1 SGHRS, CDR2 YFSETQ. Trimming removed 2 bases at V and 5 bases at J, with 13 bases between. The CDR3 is CASSFGGRRTEAFF. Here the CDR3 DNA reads TGCGCCAGCAGCTTCGGGGGGCGCAGGACTGAAGCTTTCTTT.